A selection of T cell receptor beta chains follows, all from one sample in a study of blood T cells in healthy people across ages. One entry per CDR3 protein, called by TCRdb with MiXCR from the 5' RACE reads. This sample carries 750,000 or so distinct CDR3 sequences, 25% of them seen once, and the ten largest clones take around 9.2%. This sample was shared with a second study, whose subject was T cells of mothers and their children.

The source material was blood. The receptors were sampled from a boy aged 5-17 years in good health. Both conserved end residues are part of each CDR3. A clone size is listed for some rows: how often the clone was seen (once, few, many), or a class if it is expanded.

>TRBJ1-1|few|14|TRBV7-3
CASSLIGGQDEAFF
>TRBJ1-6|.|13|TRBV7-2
CASNQGARSPLHF
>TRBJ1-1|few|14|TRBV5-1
CASSLGAVNTEAFF
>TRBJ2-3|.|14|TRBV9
CASSAGGTTDTQYF
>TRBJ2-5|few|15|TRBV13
CASSPQWGGQETQYF
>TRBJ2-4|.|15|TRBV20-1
CSARVGRLAKDIQYF
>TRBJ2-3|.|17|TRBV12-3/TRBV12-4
CASSPKGSGGFTDTQYF
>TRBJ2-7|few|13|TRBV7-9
CASSLALVGEQYF
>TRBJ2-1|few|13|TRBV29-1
CSVDRQGANEQFF
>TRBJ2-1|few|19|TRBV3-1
CASSQDETSGGASYNEQFF
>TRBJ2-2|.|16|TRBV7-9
CASSYETGSNTGELFF
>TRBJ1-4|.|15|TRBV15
CATSRVTATNEKLFF
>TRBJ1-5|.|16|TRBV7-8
CASSLSEGYSNQPQHF
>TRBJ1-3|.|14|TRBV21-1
CASSIRTAGNTIYF
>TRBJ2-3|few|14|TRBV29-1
CSVGGGGSTDTQYF
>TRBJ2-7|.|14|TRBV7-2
CASSLSDISYEQYF
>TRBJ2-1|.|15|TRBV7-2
CASSLVVRTSGGKFF
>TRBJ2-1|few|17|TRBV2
CASSEGRLAGPNNEQFF
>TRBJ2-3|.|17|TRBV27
CASSLSLWGATTDTQYF
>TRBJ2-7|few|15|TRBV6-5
CASRWGDRGVGEQYF
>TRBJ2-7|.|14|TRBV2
CASSAVPGSYEQYF
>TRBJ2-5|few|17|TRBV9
CASSVATDPGKQETQYF
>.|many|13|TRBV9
CASSVGGGSEQFF
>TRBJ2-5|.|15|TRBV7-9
CASSGAIRAEETQYF
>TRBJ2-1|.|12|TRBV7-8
CASSLASTEQFF
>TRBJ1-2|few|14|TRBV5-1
CASSFGQEAPGYTF
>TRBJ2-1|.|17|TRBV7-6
CASSLVAAESSYNEQFF
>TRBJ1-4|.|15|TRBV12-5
CASGIQTGGNEKLFF
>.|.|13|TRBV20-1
CSARGQGAGEQYF
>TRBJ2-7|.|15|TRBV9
CANSEGTGRSYEQYF
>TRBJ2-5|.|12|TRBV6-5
CASSSNGETQYF
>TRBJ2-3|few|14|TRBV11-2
CASRGDTYTDTQYF
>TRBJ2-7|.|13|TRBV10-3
CAISEDSTYEQYF
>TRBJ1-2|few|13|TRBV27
CAGSLWVNYGYTF
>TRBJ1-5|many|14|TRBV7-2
CASSPGGGNQPQHF
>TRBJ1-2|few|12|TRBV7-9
CASSTKFYGYTF
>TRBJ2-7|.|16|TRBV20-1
CSAFVRVAGFSAEQYF
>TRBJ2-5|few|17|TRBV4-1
CASSQVPLGGAGETQYF
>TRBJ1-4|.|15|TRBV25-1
CASGGQLATNEKLFF
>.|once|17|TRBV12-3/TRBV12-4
CASSPGILLLGAYEQYF
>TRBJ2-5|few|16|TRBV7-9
CASSWVGDRAQETQYF
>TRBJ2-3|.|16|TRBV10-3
CAISDGRARSADTQYF
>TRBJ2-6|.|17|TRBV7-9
CASSYYTSSGGANVLTF
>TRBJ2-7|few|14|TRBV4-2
CASSPQGGLWEQYF
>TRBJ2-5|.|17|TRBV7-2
CASSSRPTTPRRETQYF
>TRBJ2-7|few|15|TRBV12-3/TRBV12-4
CASSPPRTSGPEQYF
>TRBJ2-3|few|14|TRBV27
CASSSTLPTDTQYF
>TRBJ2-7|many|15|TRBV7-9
CASSSPGTGVYEQYF
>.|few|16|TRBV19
CASREAGTSGGYEQFF
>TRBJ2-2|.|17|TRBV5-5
CASSSLVGGLLTGELFF
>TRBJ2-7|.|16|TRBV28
CASSSTSGTLTYEQYF
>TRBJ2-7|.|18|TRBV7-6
CASSLVLAPEGASYEQYF
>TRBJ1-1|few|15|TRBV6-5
CASRGTGAYGTEAFF
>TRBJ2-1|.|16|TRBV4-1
CASSQESAATYNEQFF
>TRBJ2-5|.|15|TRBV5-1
CASSPGGPGQETQYF